This paragraph reports one T cell receptor beta chain. Its antigen target is currently unknown. One base away there is no much larger clone; base qualities are not given. This entry belongs to a study of somatic mutations in cytotoxic T cells in rheumatoid arthritis (dated by TCRdb to about 2017). Looking at the study overall: Right after diagnosis and prior to the start of any treatment, roughly 33 ml EDTA of peripheral blood was drawn from patients. Median age was essentially the same in the patient group and the control group. Sorted V beta1+ cells also underwent TCRB sequencing, and some V beta antibody-stained T-cell populations were flow-sorted at nearly 100% purity on a FACSAria II or Sony SH800. To characterize clonality, the study used TCRB deep sequencing while asking whether somatic mutations are carried by expanded CD8+ T-cell clones in newly diagnosed, untreated rheumatoid arthritis. For roughly 63 rheumatoid arthritis patients and fewer than 25 healthy controls, TCRB deep sequencing was carried out.

Flow cytometry confirmed the purity of CD4+ and CD8+ cells that had been isolated by positive magnetic bead selection on an AutoMACS. A TCR V beta antibody panel was used in flow cytometry to screen first for clonal expansions, which were then characterized by TCRB deep sequencing of sorted CD8+ fractions. Ficoll-Paque PLUS density gradient separation was used to isolate peripheral blood mononuclear cells. Using Nucleospin Tissue or Tissue XS kits, DNA was extracted from CD4-enriched, CD8-enriched or PBMC samples, with quantification by a Qubit 2.0 fluorometer. Overall results and qualifications from the work: No adjustment for multiple comparisons was made for the slight TRBV07 underrepresentation in patients. The expanded CD8+ clones had unknown antigen targets, and not appearing in virus-specific databases did not rule out that they were virus-specific. CD8+ T-cell clonality in rheumatoid arthritis patients was not significantly different from that in age-matched healthy controls. Healthy controls showed no age-related increase in CD8+ clonality, whereas patients did (Spearman r ≈ 0.47). In about an eighth of the roughly 65 patients the largest CD8+ clone exceeded 20% of CD8+ cells, and several identical CD8+ TCRB sequences were shared between blood and synovial fluid.

Genomic DNA underwent TCRB CDR3 sequencing using the immunoSEQ assay. The source study handled its data this way. Published virus-specific TCRB sequences were compared with patient CD8+ clones larger than 1%, and only a few matches were found. Only productive TCRB rearrangements were included in the analyses. Clonality was expressed as a Shannon entropy-based productive clonality index, with each clone defined by a unique TCRB CDR3 sequence. Repertoire overlap for a pair of samples was computed from each clone's template counts relative to total templates per sample. Flow cytometry-measured V-gene usage correlated with V-gene usage from TCRB sequencing, with a Spearman r of 0.61. Entries here come from immuneACCESS through TCRdb and include only in-frame sequences with V and J called. Some clones fail to appear in such tables; in the studies checked, an unresolved V gene covers under half of the shortfall, and the cause of the remainder is unknown. The D gene and trimming were derived from the DNA, and the V and J assignments and clone size from that table. The sample has about 30,000 clones on record, 75% to 85% of them singletons. More than 6.5% of the sample rests with the top ten.

Including the terminal cysteine and phenylalanine, the CDR3 comprises 15 residues. Here the CDR3 DNA is all that survives: 45 bases in frame from base 1. From a lookup of the germline V gene (reference sequence), CDR1 and CDR2 are PRHDT and FYEKMQ. V is pared back by 2 bases and J by 0 bases, with 11 bases lying between the germline termini. Sample: CD8+ T cells sorted from blood. This receptor was taken from an adult with rheumatoid arthritis. The chain joins TRBV13 to TRBJ2-7; 6 matching bases give a weak D call of TRBD2. Read as DNA, the sequence is TGTGCCAGCAGCTTAACGCGGGGCACCTCCTACGAGCAGTACTTC. Translation gives CASSLTRGTSYEQYF. Supplemented by the reference TRBV13 and TRBJ2-7 proteins around the CDR3, the complete variable domain is AAGVIQSPRHLIKEKRETATLKCYPIPRHDTVYWYQQGPGQDPQFLISFYEKMQSDKGSIPDRFSAQQFSDYHSELNMSSLELGDSALYFCASSLTRGTSYEQYFGPGTRLTVT.